This T cell receptor beta chain was documented in a study of blood T cell repertoires in COVID-19. Looking at the study overall: T cells, B-cell-depleted T cells, or PBMCs supplied cDNA or gDNA.

In the original analysis: Amplification with reference gene primers provided the estimates of nucleated cell counts. TCRdb keeps only in-frame clones here, not all; method: immunoSEQ multiplex PCR. V and J calls and clone size are copied from that table; D and trimming were computed from the DNA. The sample consists of roughly 300,000 clones, approximately 87% of them appearing once. This CDR3 spans 13 amino acids. V shed 7 bases and J shed 6 bases, with 12 bases lying between them. The germline CDR1 and CDR2 sequences are MNHEY and SVGAGI. The rearrangement uses TRBV6-5 and TRBJ2-2; maybe TRBD2 (5 bases). The sequenced material came from peripheral blood. The receptor was isolated from a woman in her forties or fifties who had recovered from COVID-19. CDR3 region: CASTPAGAGELFF. The DNA for the CDR3 is TGTGCCAGCACCCCGGCCGGGGCCGGGGAGCTGTTTTTT.